The table lists the clone carrying this T cell receptor (beta chain) with many counts. The antigen is unknown. The sequence runs out 3 residues before the end of the CDR3; the remainder is reconstructed from the germline J gene. This record comes from a study of T cell clonality in common variable immunodeficiency. CVID and control samples used equivalent genomic DNA input. The assay was immunoSEQ multiplex PCR, and TCRdb's table has in-frame clones only and misses some. The record shows tens of thousands of clones for this sample, with no singletons present. Study-level results: T cell subpopulation sequencing would be needed to explain CVID clonality. TCRbeta clonality was increased in CVID versus healthy controls.

Germline loops: CDR1 GTSNPN, CDR2 SVGIG (reference sequence). The CDR3 length is 13 residues. The V segment lost 4 bases and the J segment 5 bases; nucleotides outside the gene matches: 7. This receptor was taken from a person aged 18 to 75 in good health. This sequence joins TRBV30 and TRBJ2-5; 7 nucleotides agree with TRBD1. The sequenced sample consisted of peripheral blood mononuclear cells. The CDR3 bases that were read are TGTGCCTGGAATATCGACAGGGTTGAGACC. The encoded protein is CAWNIDRVET. The entire CDR3 is CAWNIDRVETQYF.